These 8 T cell receptor beta chains were sequenced from one sample in a study of CD8+ T cells in alopecia areata. The sample's treatment: oral pan-JAK inhibitor, 5-10 mg twice daily. cDNA reverse transcribed from extracted RNA served as the sequencing template. Libraries were prepared by immunoSEQ multiplex PCR; TCRdb keeps only in-frame clonotypes and omits some of them. The sample has about 290,000 clones, 55% to 70% seen once. The sample here was CD4+ T cells sorted from blood, taken at week 24, from a patient treated with tofacitinib. All receptors come from a human donor with alopecia areata.

The genes are TRBV7-3 and TRBJ2-2, with D uncertain. The V end lost 5 bases, the J end lost 3 bases, and 4 bases lay between the germline ends. The CDR3 has 12 amino acids. The germline gives CDR1 SGHTA, CDR2 FQGTGA. In DNA form, the CDR3 reads TGTGCCAGCAGCGGGTACACCGGGGAGCTGTTTTTT. Translated: CASSGYTGELFF.

The chain links TRBV4-1 to TRBJ2-5, with D possibly being TRBD1 (6 bases). The germline V and J ends were trimmed by 4 bases and 4 bases, with 13 bases remaining between them. Germline V CDR1 and CDR2: MGHRA, YSYEKL. CDR3 length: 14 amino acids. CDR3 DNA sequence: TGCGCCAGCAGCCGCACAGGGTTTTCAGAGACCCAGTACTTC. Protein sequence: CASSRTGFSETQYF.

This clone has just a few counts. V is TRBV7-2 and J is TRBJ2-6, with TRBD1 matching 10 bases. After removal of 11 bases from V and 0 bases from J, the junction contained 13 bases not matched to a gene. The CDR3 runs to 18 residues. Germline V gene data show CDR1 as SGHTA and CDR2 as FQGNSA. The CDR3 region is CAEQRRTGGLSGANVLTF. The CDR3 nucleotides are TGTGCCGAGCAACGCAGGACAGGGGGTCTCTCTGGGGCCAACGTCCTGACTTTC.

The rearrangement joins TRBV5-4 to TRBJ1-4; D unresolved. V was shortened by 4 bases and J by 3 bases, with 10 bases between the two germline ends. The germline gives CDR1 SGHNT, CDR2 YYREEE (reference sequence). The CDR3 is 14 residues long. The CDR3 bases are TGTGCCAGCAGCCCGGGCTCCTCTAATGAAAAACTGTTTTTT. This translates into CASSPGSSNEKLFF.

This clone is a singleton in its sample. The gene calls are TRBV9 and TRBJ1-2; D may be TRBD1 (6 bases). V lost 4 bases and J lost 7, with 20 bases in between. This CDR3 is 15 amino acids long. Germline lookup yields CDR1 SGDLS and CDR2 YYNGEE. CDR3 in DNA: TGTGCCAGCAGCACCTCCCTAGACAGGTTCGGTGGCTACACCTTC. It yields the protein CASSTSLDRFGGYTF.

This clone is labeled medium-sized. The chain is built from TRBV5-5 and TRBJ2-7; 10 positions agree with TRBD2. CDR1 and CDR2 (germline): SGHKS, YYEKEE (reference sequence). The CDR3 sequence is 14 residues long. The V segment lost 3 bases and the J segment 3 bases; nucleotides outside the gene matches: 3. In DNA form, the CDR3 reads TGTGCCAGCAGCTCATCTAGCGGGGGCTACGAGCAGTACTTC. Translated, it gives CASSSSSGGYEQYF.

The rearrangement uses TRBV7-2 and TRBJ2-4; 7 bases map to TRBD2. V gave up 8 bases and J gave up 7 bases; unmatched junction bases: 8. Germline V CDR1 and CDR2: SGHTA, FQGNSA. This CDR3 has 13 residues. CDR3 nucleotides: TGTGCCAGCTCCTCCTCGGGGGGTAACATTCAGTACTTC. Translating gives CASSSSGGNIQYF.

This clone was found a few times. In DNA, the CDR3 is TGCAGCGTCGGGGAGGGAGGAGGTGAAGCTTTCTTT. This sequence encodes CSVGEGGGEAFF. V gene TRBV29-1 combines with J gene TRBJ1-1; D is unresolved. The CDR3 extends over 12 amino acids. The germline V and J ends were trimmed by 6 bases and 7 bases, with 15 bases remaining between them. Germline V gives CDR1 SQVTM, CDR2 ANQGSEA. The entire variable domain, with the rest obtained from reference TRBV29-1 and TRBJ1-1, is as follows: SAVISQKPSRDICQRGTSLTIQCQVDSQVTMMFWYRQQPGQSLTLIATANQGSEATYESGFVIDKFPISRPNLTFSTLTVSNMSPEDSSIYLCSVGEGGGEAFFGQGTRLTVV.